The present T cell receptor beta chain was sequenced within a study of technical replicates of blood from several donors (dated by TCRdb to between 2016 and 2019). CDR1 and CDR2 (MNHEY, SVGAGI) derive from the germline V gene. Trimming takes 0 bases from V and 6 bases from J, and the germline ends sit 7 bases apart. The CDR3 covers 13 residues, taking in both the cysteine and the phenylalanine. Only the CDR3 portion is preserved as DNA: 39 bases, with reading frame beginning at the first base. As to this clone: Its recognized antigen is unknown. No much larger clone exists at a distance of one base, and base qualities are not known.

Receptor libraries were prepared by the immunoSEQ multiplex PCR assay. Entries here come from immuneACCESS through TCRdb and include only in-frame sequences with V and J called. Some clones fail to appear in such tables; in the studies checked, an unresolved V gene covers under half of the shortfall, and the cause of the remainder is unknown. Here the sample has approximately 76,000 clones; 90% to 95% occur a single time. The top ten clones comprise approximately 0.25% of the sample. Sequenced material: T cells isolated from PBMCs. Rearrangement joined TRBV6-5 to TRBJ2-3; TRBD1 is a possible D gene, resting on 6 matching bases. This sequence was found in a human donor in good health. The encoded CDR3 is CASSYSRGDTQYF. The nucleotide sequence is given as TGTGCCAGCAGTTACTCGAGGGGGGATACGCAGTATTTT.